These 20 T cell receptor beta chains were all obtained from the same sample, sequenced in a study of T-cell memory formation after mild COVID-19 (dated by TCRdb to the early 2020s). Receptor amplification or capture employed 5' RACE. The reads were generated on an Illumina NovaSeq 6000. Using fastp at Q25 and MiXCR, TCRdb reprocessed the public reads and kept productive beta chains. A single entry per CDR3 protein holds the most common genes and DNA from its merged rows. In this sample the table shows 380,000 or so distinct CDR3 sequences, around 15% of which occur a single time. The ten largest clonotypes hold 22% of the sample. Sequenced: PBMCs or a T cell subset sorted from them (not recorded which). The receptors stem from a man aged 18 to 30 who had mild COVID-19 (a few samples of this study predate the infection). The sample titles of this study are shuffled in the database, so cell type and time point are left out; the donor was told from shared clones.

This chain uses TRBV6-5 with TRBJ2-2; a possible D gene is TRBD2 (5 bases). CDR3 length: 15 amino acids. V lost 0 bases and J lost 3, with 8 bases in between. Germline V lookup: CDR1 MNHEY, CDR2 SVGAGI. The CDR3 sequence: CASSYSRTHTGELFF. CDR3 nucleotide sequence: TGTGCCAGCAGTTACTCGAGGACTCACACCGGGGAGCTGTTTTTT.

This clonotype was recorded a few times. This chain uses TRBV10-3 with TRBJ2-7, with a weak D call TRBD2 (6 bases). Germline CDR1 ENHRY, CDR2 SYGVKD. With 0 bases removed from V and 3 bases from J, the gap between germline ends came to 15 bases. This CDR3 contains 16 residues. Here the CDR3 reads CAISESRRGSVYEQYV. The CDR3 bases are TGTGCCATCAGTGAGTCGCGGAGGGGATCAGTCTACGAGCAGTACGTC.

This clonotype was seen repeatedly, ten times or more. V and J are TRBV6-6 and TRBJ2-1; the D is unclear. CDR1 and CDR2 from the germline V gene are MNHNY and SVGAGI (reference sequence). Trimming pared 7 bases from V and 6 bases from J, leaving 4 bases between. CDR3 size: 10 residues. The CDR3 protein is CASIGNEQFF. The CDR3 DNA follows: TGTGCCAGCATCGGCAATGAGCAGTTCTTC.

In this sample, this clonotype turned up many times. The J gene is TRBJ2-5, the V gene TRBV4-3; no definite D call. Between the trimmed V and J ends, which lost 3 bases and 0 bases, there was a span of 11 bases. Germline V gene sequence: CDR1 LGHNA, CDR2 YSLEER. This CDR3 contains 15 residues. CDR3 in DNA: TGCGCCAGCAGCCATGCTCTAGGCTACCAAGAGACCCAGTACTTC. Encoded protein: CASSHALGYQETQYF.

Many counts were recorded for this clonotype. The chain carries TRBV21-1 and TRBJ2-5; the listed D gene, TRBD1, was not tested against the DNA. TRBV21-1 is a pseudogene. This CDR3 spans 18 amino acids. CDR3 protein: CASSKEYRGQGSQETQYF. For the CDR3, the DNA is TGTGCCAGCAGCAAAGAGTATAGAGGACAGGGATCCCAAGAGACCCAGTACTTC.

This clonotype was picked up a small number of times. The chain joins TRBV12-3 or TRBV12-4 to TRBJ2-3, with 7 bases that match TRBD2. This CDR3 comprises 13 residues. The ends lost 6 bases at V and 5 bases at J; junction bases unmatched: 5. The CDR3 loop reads CASSPLAGDTQYF. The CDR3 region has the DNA TGTGCCAGCAGCCCCTTAGCGGGAGATACGCAGTATTTT.

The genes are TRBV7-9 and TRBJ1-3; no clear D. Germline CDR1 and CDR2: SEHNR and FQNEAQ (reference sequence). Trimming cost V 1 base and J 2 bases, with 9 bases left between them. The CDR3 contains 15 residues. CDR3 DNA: TGTGCCAGCAGCTTAGTCGCGTTTGCTGGAAACACCATATATTTT. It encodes CASSLVAFAGNTIYF.

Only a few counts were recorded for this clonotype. The CDR3 spells CASGHGADNEQFF. In DNA form, the CDR3 reads TGTGCCAGCGGTCATGGGGCGGACAATGAGCAGTTCTTC. The chain has TRBV12-3 or TRBV12-4 and TRBJ2-1; TRBD1 might be the D (5 bases). Trimming pared 8 bases from V and 5 bases from J, leaving 13 bases between. CDR3 size: 13 residues.

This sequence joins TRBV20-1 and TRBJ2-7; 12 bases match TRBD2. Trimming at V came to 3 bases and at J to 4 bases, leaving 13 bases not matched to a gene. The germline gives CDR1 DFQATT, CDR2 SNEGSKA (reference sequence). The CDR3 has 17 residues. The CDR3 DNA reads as TGCAGTGCTAGCGCCCCCGGACTAGCGGGGTTAAGATACGAGCAGTACTTC. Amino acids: CSASAPGLAGLRYEQYF.

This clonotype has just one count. The CDR3 DNA follows: TGTGCCAGCACCTACCGGGACAGCACTTCACCCCTCCACTTT. Translated, it gives CASTYRDSTSPLHF. The chain couples TRBV2 to TRBJ1-6; 7 bases match TRBD1. CDR3 size: 14 residues. Germline CDR1 SNHLY, CDR2 FYNNEI. Trimming took 7 bases from V and 9 from J; bases not matched to a gene: 9.

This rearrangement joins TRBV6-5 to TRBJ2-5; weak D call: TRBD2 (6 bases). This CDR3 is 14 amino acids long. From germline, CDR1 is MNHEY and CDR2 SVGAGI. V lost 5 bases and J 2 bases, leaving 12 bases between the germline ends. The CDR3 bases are TGTGCCAGCAGTAAATTTGGGGGGCAAGAGACCCAGTACTTC. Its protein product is CASSKFGGQETQYF.

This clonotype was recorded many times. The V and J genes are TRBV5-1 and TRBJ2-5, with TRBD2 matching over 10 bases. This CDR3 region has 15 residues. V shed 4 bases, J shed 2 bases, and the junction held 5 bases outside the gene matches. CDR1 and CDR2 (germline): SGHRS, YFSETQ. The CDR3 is CASSILAGQQETQYF. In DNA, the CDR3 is TGCGCCAGCAGCATACTAGCGGGACAGCAAGAGACCCAGTACTTC.

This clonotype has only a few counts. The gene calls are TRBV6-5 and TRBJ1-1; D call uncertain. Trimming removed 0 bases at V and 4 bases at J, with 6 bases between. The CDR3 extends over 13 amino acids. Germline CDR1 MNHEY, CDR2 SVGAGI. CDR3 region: CASSYSLGTEAFF. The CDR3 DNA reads TGTGCCAGCAGTTACTCCCTGGGCACTGAAGCTTTCTTT.

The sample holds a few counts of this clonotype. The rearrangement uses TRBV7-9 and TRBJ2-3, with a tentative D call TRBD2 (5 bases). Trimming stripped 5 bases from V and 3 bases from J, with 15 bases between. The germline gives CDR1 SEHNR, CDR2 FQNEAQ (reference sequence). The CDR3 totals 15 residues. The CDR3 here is CASSGEGPGTDTQYF. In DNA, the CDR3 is TGTGCCAGCAGCGGAGAGGGCCCTGGGACAGATACGCAGTATTTT.

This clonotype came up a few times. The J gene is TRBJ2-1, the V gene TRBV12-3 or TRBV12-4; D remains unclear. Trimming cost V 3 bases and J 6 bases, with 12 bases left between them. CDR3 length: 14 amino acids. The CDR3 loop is CASSFYRSGNEQFF. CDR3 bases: TGTGCCAGCAGTTTTTATCGCTCGGGCAATGAGCAGTTCTTC.

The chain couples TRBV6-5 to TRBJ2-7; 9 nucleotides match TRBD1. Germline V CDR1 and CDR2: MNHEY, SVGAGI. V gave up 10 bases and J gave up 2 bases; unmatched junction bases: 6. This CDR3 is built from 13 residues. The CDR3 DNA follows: TGTGCCACTCGGGACAGGGCAACCTACGAGCAGTACGTC. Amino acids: CATRDRATYEQYV.

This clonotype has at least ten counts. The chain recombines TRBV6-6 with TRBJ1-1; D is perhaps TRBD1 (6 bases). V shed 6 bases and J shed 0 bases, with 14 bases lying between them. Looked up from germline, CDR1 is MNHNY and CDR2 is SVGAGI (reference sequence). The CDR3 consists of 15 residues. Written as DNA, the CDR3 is TGTGCCAGCAGAACGATACAGGGCATGAACACTGAAGCTTTCTTT. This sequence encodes CASRTIQGMNTEAFF.

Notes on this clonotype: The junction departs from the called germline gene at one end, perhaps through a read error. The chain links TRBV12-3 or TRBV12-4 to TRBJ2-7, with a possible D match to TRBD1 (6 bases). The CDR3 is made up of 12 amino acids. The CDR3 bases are TGTGCCAGCAGTTTTGTACGAGGACAGCGAAACTTC. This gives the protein CASSFVRGQRNF.

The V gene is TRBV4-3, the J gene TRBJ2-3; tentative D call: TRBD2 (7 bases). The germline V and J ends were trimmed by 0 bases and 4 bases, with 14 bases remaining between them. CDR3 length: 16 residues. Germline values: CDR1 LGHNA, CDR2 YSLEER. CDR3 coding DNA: TGCGCCAGCAGCCAAGAGGGCGGGGGCACTGCAGATACGCAGTATTTT. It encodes CASSQEGGGTADTQYF.

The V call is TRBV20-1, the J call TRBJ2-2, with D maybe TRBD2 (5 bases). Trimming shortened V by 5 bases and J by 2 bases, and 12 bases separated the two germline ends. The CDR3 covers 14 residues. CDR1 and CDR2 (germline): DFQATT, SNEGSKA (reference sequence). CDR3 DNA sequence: TGCAGTGCTCGCGAACTAGGAAACACCGGGGAGCTGTTTTTT. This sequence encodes CSARELGNTGELFF.